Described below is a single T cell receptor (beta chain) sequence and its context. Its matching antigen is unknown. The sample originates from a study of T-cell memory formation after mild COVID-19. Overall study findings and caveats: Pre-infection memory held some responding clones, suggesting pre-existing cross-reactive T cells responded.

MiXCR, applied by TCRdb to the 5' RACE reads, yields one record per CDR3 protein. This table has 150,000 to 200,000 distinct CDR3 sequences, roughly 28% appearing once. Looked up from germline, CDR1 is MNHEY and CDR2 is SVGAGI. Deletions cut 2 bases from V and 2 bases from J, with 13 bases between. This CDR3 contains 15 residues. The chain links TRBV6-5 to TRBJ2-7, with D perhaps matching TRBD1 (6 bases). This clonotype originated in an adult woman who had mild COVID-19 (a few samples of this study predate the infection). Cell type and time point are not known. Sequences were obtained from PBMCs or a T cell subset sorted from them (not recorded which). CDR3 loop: CASSYPRGATYEQYF. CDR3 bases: TGTGCCAGCAGTTACCCCAGGGGCGCTACCTACGAGCAGTACTTC.